These T cell receptor beta chains were read from a single sample in a study of read filtering for tumor transcriptome and immune sequencing. In TCRdb, the reads were re-called with MiXCR into one record per CDR3 protein. The table has 45,000 to 50,000 distinct CDR3 sequences, approximately 12% seen once. Sequenced input: a population of CD138-negative cells sorted from bone marrow. Every receptor here comes from a donor at least 40 years old with multiple myeloma. The CDR3 runs from the conserved cysteine through the conserved F or W. Fields, in order: D gene, J gene, clone size, V gene, CDR3 DNA, CDR3 protein. A D gene is named only where the DNA matches it firmly. The size of a clone is reported for some rows only, either as once, few or many, or as a class for expanded clones.

d_call: NA
j_call: TRBJ2-1
clone_size: many
v_call: TRBV5-1
cdr3_nt: TGCGCCAGCAGCTACGGACAGACCGCCTACAATGAGCAGTTCTTC
cdr3_aa: CASSYGQTAYNEQFF

d_call: TRBD1
j_call: TRBJ2-1
clone_size: NA
v_call: TRBV20-1
cdr3_nt: TGCGGTGCTAGGATTGACAGGGTAAATAGAGGGCAGTTCTTC
cdr3_aa: CGARIDRVNRGQFF

d_call: TRBD1
j_call: TRBJ2-5
clone_size: many
v_call: TRBV20-1
cdr3_nt: TGCAGTCCAGACAAAAGGACAGGGCAAGAGACCCAGTACTTC
cdr3_aa: CSPDKRTGQETQYF

d_call: NA
j_call: TRBJ2-3
clone_size: many
v_call: TRBV7-2
cdr3_nt: TGTGCCAGCAGCTTAGAGGACTACACCGAAGATACGCAGTATTTT
cdr3_aa: CASSLEDYTEDTQYF

d_call: NA
j_call: TRBJ2-3
clone_size: many
v_call: TRBV5-4
cdr3_nt: TGTGCCAGCAGTTTCGGACAGAACACAGATACGCAGTATTTT
cdr3_aa: CASSFGQNTDTQYF

d_call: NA
j_call: TRBJ2-3
clone_size: many
v_call: TRBV10-3
cdr3_nt: TGTGCCATCAGTGAAGGGGTGGATACGCAGTATTTT
cdr3_aa: CAISEGVDTQYF

d_call: NA
j_call: TRBJ1-2
clone_size: many
v_call: TRBV19
cdr3_nt: TGTGCCTCAAACCGGGGGGCGGATGGCTACACCTTC
cdr3_aa: CASNRGADGYTF

d_call: TRBD1
j_call: TRBJ1-6
clone_size: many
v_call: TRBV20-1
cdr3_nt: TGCAGTGCTAGGGGGGAGGGACAGGTCACTAATTCACCCCTCCACTTT
cdr3_aa: CSARGEGQVTNSPLHF

d_call: TRBD2
j_call: TRBJ2-3
clone_size: many
v_call: TRBV12-3/TRBV12-4
cdr3_nt: TGTGCCAGCAGTCTGAGGGGGCTAGCGGGAAAAGATACGCAGTATTTT
cdr3_aa: CASSLRGLAGKDTQYF

d_call: NA
j_call: TRBJ2-1
clone_size: many
v_call: TRBV5-1
cdr3_nt: TGCGCCAGCAGCAGGACTACAGGGGTCCCCGAACATGAGCAGTTCTTC
cdr3_aa: CASSRTTGVPEHEQFF

d_call: TRBD2
j_call: TRBJ2-1
clone_size: many
v_call: TRBV6-6
cdr3_nt: TGTGCCAGCAGTTCGGCGGGAGGTGAGCAGTTCTTC
cdr3_aa: CASSSAGGEQFF

d_call: NA
j_call: TRBJ2-5
clone_size: many
v_call: TRBV30
cdr3_nt: TGTGCCCACCAAACCCGGGGAGAGACCCAGTACTTC
cdr3_aa: CAHQTRGETQYF

d_call: TRBD2
j_call: TRBJ2-7
clone_size: many
v_call: TRBV11-1
cdr3_nt: TGTGCCAGCAGCTTAGAACTAGCGCGCTACGAGCAGTACTTC
cdr3_aa: CASSLELARYEQYF

d_call: NA
j_call: TRBJ2-5
clone_size: many
v_call: TRBV21-1
cdr3_nt: TGTGCCAGCAGCAAGAAAGAGGGAGAAGGAGAGACCCAGTACTTC
cdr3_aa: CASSKKEGEGETQYF

d_call: NA
j_call: TRBJ2-1
clone_size: many
v_call: TRBV7-8
cdr3_nt: TGTGCCAGCAGCTTAGCGTGGGGGGAGTTCTACAATGAGCAGTTCTTC
cdr3_aa: CASSLAWGEFYNEQFF

d_call: TRBD2
j_call: TRBJ2-1
clone_size: medium-sized
v_call: TRBV5-1
cdr3_nt: TGCGCCAGCAGCTTGGGGTCTAGCGGGGGCGAGCAGTTCTTC
cdr3_aa: CASSLGSSGGEQFF

d_call: NA
j_call: TRBJ2-7
clone_size: many
v_call: TRBV6-5
cdr3_nt: TGTGCCAGCAGTTACCGTCGGGCAAATTCCTACGAGCAGTACTTC
cdr3_aa: CASSYRRANSYEQYF